This TCR beta chain stems from a study of blood T cell repertoires in COVID-19. Study summary: Italy, Spain and the United States were the sources of the convalescent and acute COVID-19 samples. The cDNA or gDNA used as material had been derived from T cells, B-cell-depleted T cells, or PBMCs.

This clone was observed once. This CDR3 contains 16 residues. The V segment lost 0 bases and the J segment 5 bases; nucleotides outside the gene matches: 10. The germline CDR1 and CDR2 sequences are MGHRA and YSYEKL. In the source study's methods: Nucleated cell number was recorded as an estimate derived from reference gene primer amplification. Sequencing was performed with immunoSEQ multiplex PCR; in TCRdb, only in-frame clones are kept and a portion is missing. The D gene and trimming were derived from the DNA, and the V and J assignments and clone size from that table. This sample has hundreds of thousands of clones; approximately 90% occur once, and the top ten carry roughly 2.3%.

Sequenced: peripheral blood. This TCR derives from a man aged 18 to 30 with active or convalescent COVID-19. The rearrangement uses TRBV4-1 and TRBJ2-7, with 7 bases aligning to TRBD2. The CDR3 DNA reads as TGCGCCAGCAGCCAAGATCAGCGGGGATACTCGGACGAGCAGTACTTC. It specifies CASSQDQRGYSDEQYF.